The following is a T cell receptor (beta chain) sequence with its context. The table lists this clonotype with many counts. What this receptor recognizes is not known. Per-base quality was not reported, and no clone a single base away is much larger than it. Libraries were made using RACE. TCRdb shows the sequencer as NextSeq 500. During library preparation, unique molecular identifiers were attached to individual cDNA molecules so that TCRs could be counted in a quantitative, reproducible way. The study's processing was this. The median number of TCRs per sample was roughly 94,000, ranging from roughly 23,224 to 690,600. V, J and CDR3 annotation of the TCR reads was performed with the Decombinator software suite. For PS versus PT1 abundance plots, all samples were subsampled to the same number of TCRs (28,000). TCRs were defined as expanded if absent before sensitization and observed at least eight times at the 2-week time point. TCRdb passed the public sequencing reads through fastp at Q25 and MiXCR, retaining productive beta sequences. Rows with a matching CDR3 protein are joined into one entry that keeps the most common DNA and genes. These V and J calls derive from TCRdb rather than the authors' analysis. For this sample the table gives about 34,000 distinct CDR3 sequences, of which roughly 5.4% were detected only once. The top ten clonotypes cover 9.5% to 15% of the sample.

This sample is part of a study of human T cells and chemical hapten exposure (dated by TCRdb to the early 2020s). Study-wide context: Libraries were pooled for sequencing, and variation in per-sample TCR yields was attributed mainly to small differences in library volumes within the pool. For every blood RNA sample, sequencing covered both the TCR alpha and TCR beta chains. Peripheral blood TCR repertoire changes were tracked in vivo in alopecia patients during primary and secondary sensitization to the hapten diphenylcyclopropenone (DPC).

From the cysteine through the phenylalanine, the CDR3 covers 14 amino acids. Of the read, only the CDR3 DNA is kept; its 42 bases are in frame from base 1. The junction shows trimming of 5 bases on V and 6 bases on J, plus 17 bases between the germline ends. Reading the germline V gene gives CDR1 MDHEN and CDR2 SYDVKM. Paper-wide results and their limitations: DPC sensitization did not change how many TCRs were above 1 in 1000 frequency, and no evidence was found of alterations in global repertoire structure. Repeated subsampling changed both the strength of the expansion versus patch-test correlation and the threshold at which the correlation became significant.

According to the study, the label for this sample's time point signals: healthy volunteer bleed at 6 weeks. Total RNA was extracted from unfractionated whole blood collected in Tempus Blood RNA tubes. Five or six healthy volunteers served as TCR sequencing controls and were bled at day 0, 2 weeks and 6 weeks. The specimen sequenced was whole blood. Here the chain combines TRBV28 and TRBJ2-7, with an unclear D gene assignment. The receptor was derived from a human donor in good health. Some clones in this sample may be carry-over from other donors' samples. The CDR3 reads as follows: CASSPTPRVSEQYF. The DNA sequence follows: TGTGCCAGCAGTCCCACCCCGAGAGTTTCCGAGCAGTACTTC.